The rows below give T cell receptor beta chains drawn from one sample of a study of cytomegalovirus exposure and HLA in healthy donors. The protocol was immunoSEQ multiplex PCR, while the TCRdb copy is restricted to in-frame clones and leaves out a portion. The table includes 200,000 to 250,000 clones, 85% to 95% detected once. Sequencing was performed on PBMCs. These receptors originate from a woman between 18 and 30 years old in good health and CMV-seronegative. CDR3s include the opening cysteine and the closing phenylalanine or tryptophan. D genes are given only for firm matches. Only some rows state a clone size, as once, few, many or a class for expanded clones.

len: 14; d_gene: TRBD2; j_gene: TRBJ2-1; v_gene: TRBV27; abundance: -; CDR3nt: TGTGCCAGCAAGCGACTAGCGAGCAACAATGAGCAGTTCTTC; CDR3aa: CASKRLASNNEQFF
len: 15; d_gene: TRBD1; j_gene: TRBJ2-2; v_gene: TRBV29-1; abundance: once; CDR3nt: TGCAGCGCCCATTCCGGGACAGCGAACACCGGGGAGCTGTTTTTT; CDR3aa: CSAHSGTANTGELFF
len: 18; d_gene: TRBD2; j_gene: TRBJ2-3; v_gene: TRBV7-3; abundance: -; CDR3nt: TGTGCCAGCAGCTTAGCTTCAGGGGCGGGAGGAAGAGCAGATACGCAGTATTTT; CDR3aa: CASSLASGAGGRADTQYF
len: 17; d_gene: -; j_gene: TRBJ1-2; v_gene: TRBV28; abundance: -; CDR3nt: TGTGCCAGCAGTTTATGGGGTGCGAGACAGGAATACTATGGCTACACCTTC; CDR3aa: CASSLWGARQEYYGYTF
len: 16; d_gene: TRBD2; j_gene: TRBJ2-1; v_gene: TRBV9; abundance: -; CDR3nt: TGTGCCAGCAGCGTAGGGGGGGCTAGCGGGGACAATGAGCAGTTCTTC; CDR3aa: CASSVGGASGDNEQFF
len: 16; d_gene: TRBD2; j_gene: TRBJ2-3; v_gene: TRBV18; abundance: -; CDR3nt: TGTGCCAGCTCGCCGAGAGTTAGCGGGAGCACAGATACGCAGTATTTT; CDR3aa: CASSPRVSGSTDTQYF
len: 20; d_gene: TRBD2; j_gene: TRBJ2-2; v_gene: TRBV5-1; abundance: -; CDR3nt: TGCGCCAGCAGCTTGTTTGGGAGACCCTCTAGCGGGAGGGGCACCGGGGAGCTGTTTTTT; CDR3aa: CASSLFGRPSSGRGTGELFF
len: 16; d_gene: -; j_gene: TRBJ2-5; v_gene: TRBV5-6; abundance: -; CDR3nt: TGTGCCAGCAGCTCGGTTACGGACTATACACAAGAGACCCAGTACTTC; CDR3aa: CASSSVTDYTQETQYF
len: 12; d_gene: -; j_gene: TRBJ2-7; v_gene: TRBV29-1; abundance: -; CDR3nt: TGCAGCGTTGATACAGGGCCCTACGAGCAGTACTTC; CDR3aa: CSVDTGPYEQYF
len: 15; d_gene: -; j_gene: TRBJ2-3; v_gene: TRBV9; abundance: -; CDR3nt: TGTGCCAGCAGCGTCGGCGGGGCGAGCACAGATACGCAGTATTTT; CDR3aa: CASSVGGASTDTQYF
len: 19; d_gene: TRBD2; j_gene: TRBJ2-2; v_gene: TRBV10-1; abundance: -; CDR3nt: TGCGCCAGCAGTGAGTGGAGTAGCGGGAGGATCGGTTCCACCGGGGAGCTGTTTTTT; CDR3aa: CASSEWSSGRIGSTGELFF
len: 17; d_gene: TRBD1; j_gene: TRBJ2-3; v_gene: TRBV10-3; abundance: -; CDR3nt: TGTGCCATCAGTGAGTCGTATTGGCAGGGGGCGGCGGATACGCAGTATTTT; CDR3aa: CAISESYWQGAADTQYF
len: 18; d_gene: TRBD2; j_gene: TRBJ2-1; v_gene: TRBV7-9; abundance: -; CDR3nt: TGTGCCAGCAGCTTTGTCTTGGGCGGGAGTATCCCCTACAATGAGCAGTTCTTC; CDR3aa: CASSFVLGGSIPYNEQFF
len: 14; d_gene: -; j_gene: TRBJ1-2; v_gene: TRBV5-4; abundance: -; CDR3nt: TGTGCCAGCAGCTCACAGGGACCTAACTATGGCTACACCTTC; CDR3aa: CASSSQGPNYGYTF
len: 12; d_gene: -; j_gene: TRBJ2-5; v_gene: TRBV13; abundance: -; CDR3nt: TGTGCCAGCAGCCCTGGGGGGGAGACCCAGTACTTC; CDR3aa: CASSPGGETQYF
len: 14; d_gene: -; j_gene: TRBJ1-5; v_gene: TRBV6-5; abundance: -; CDR3nt: TGTGCCAGCAGTTACGGCGGGGGTCCGCGGCCCCAGCATTTT; CDR3aa: CASSYGGGPRPQHF
len: 11; d_gene: -; j_gene: TRBJ2-5; v_gene: TRBV20-1; abundance: -; CDR3nt: TGCAGTGCTAGACCGGAGGAGACCCAGTACTTC; CDR3aa: CSARPEETQYF
len: 11; d_gene: -; j_gene: TRBJ2-7; v_gene: TRBV20-1; abundance: -; CDR3nt: TGCAGTGCTAGAGATCAATACGAGCAGTACTTC; CDR3aa: CSARDQYEQYF
len: 14; d_gene: TRBD1; j_gene: TRBJ1-4; v_gene: TRBV2; abundance: -; CDR3nt: TGTGCCAGCAGAAGACAGGGGCCTAATGAAAAACTGTTTTTT; CDR3aa: CASRRQGPNEKLFF
len: 13; d_gene: -; j_gene: TRBJ1-1; v_gene: TRBV6-1; abundance: -; CDR3nt: TGTGCCAGTAGGCCAGGGTGGAACACTGAAGCTTTCTTT; CDR3aa: CASRPGWNTEAFF
len: 16; d_gene: -; j_gene: TRBJ1-5; v_gene: TRBV25-1; abundance: -; CDR3nt: TGTGCCAGCAGTGAAGAAGGAACGGAGTTCAATCAGCCCCAGCATTTT; CDR3aa: CASSEEGTEFNQPQHF
len: 13; d_gene: TRBD2; j_gene: TRBJ2-1; v_gene: TRBV28; abundance: once; CDR3nt: TGTGCCAGCAGACTAGCGGGAACGAATGAGCAGTTCTTC; CDR3aa: CASRLAGTNEQFF
len: 14; d_gene: -; j_gene: TRBJ2-1; v_gene: TRBV7-6; abundance: -; CDR3nt: TGTGCCAGCAGCCTCGGGACTCTGAACAATGAGCAGTTCTTC; CDR3aa: CASSLGTLNNEQFF
len: 11; d_gene: -; j_gene: TRBJ1-2; v_gene: TRBV6-1; abundance: -; CDR3nt: TGTGCCAGCAGTGTTCTCTATGGCTACACCTTC; CDR3aa: CASSVLYGYTF
len: 16; d_gene: TRBD2; j_gene: TRBJ2-2; v_gene: TRBV7-8; abundance: -; CDR3nt: TGTGCCAGCAGCTCAGCTAGCGGACCAAACACCGGGGAGCTGTTTTTT; CDR3aa: CASSSASGPNTGELFF
len: 16; d_gene: -; j_gene: TRBJ1-3; v_gene: TRBV5-5; abundance: once; CDR3nt: TGTGCCAGCAGCTTCGCCCTCTCGAGCTCTGGAAACACCATATATTTT; CDR3aa: CASSFALSSSGNTIYF